The following is a TCR beta chain sequence with its context. TCRdb keeps only in-frame clones here, not all; method: immunoSEQ multiplex PCR. The sample carries some 30,000 clones, 92% recorded once. This sample was taken from a study of T cell changes during pregnancy in multiple sclerosis. Per the germline V gene, CDR1 is GTSNPN and CDR2 is SVGIG (reference sequence). The CDR3 contains 15 residues. V shed 0 bases and J shed 4 bases, with 15 bases lying between them. The receptor comes from a female donor in good health, enrolled as a control in a pregnancy study. V and J are TRBV30 and TRBJ1-2; D may be TRBD1 (6 bases). The sequencing used peripheral blood, collected in the first trimester of pregnancy. In nucleotides, the CDR3 is TGTGCCTGGAGTGTCCGGACAGTAGGTGGCTATGGCTACACCTTC. Translated: CAWSVRTVGGYGYTF. Full variable domain (remainder filled in from reference TRBV30 and TRBJ1-2): SQTIHQWPATLVQPVGSPLSLECTVEGTSNPNLYWYRQAAGRGLQLLFYSVGIGQISSEVPQNLSASRPQDRQFILSSKKLLLSDSGFYLCAWSVRTVGGYGYTFGSGTRLTVV.